These T cell receptor beta chains were read from a single sample in a study of PD-L1 blockade in urothelial cancer. TCRdb keeps only in-frame clones here, not all; method: immunoSEQ multiplex PCR. The profile shows roughly 42,000 clones, approximately 77% of them singletons. The material was PBMCs, obtained around atezolizumab (anti-PD-L1) treatment. These receptors were collected from a man in his 70s with urothelial cancer. Both conserved end residues are part of each CDR3. Fields, in order: clone size, J gene, D gene, V gene, CDR3 DNA, CDR3 protein. A D gene is named only where the DNA matches it firmly. For some rows the clone size is stated as once, few or many, or as a class when expanded; others skip it.

few TRBJ1-5 - TRBV4-3 TGCGCCAGCAGCCGAGACGCAGGGGCCCGAGGAGCCCAGCATTTT CASSRDAGARGAQHF
once TRBJ1-1 - TRBV15 TGTGCCACCATTAACACCGCAGCGGCGGGAAACACTGAAGCTTTCTTT CATINTAAAGNTEAFF
- TRBJ2-7 TRBD1 TRBV11-2 TGTGCCAGCAGCTTAAGCGACAGGGGCTCCTACGAGCAGTACTTC CASSLSDRGSYEQYF
- TRBJ2-5 TRBD2 TRBV18 TGTGCCAGCTTCCCTAGCGGTCGAGAGACCCAGTACTTC CASFPSGRETQYF
- TRBJ2-1 - TRBV7-2 TGTGCCAGCAGCTTAGGGTCGAGCTCCTACAATGAGCAGTTCTTC CASSLGSSSYNEQFF
- TRBJ2-3 - TRBV5-1 TGCGCCAGCAGCTCCACTAGCACAGATACGCAGTATTTT CASSSTSTDTQYF
- TRBJ2-1 - TRBV21-1 TGTGCCAGCAGCATCACCTCTACGGGAGATTCGACAGGGGATAGGAATGAGCAGTTCTTC CASSITSTGDSTGDRNEQFF
- TRBJ2-1 - TRBV28 TGTGCCAGCAGTTCTTCCCCCGGCCGAAGGTTTAAGGCGGTCAATGAGCAGTTCTTC CASSSSPGRRFKAVNEQFF
- TRBJ1-1 - TRBV5-1 TGCGCCAGCAGCTTAGGGAGTGAGCGCGAAGCTTTCTTT CASSLGSEREAFF
- TRBJ2-2 - TRBV6-1 TGTGCCAGCAGTGAAGCCCTTAGGACAGCGGCGAACACCGGGGAGCTGTTTTTT CASSEALRTAANTGELFF
- TRBJ2-7 TRBD1 TRBV19 TGTGCCAGTAGTATCCGGGACAGGGGATACGAGCAGTACTTC CASSIRDRGYEQYF
- TRBJ1-3 - TRBV29-1 TGCAGCGTTGAAGAGGGCAGGGCTGGAAACACCATATATTTT CSVEEGRAGNTIYF
- TRBJ1-1 TRBD1 TRBV7-9 TGTGCCAGCAGCCTGGGACAGGGGAGCTCTGAAGCTTTCTTT CASSLGQGSSEAFF
- TRBJ2-6 - TRBV30 TGTGCCTGGAGTGTATCGGCAGCGAATAACTCTGGGGCCAACGTCCTGACTTTC CAWSVSAANNSGANVLTF
- TRBJ2-1 TRBD1 TRBV6-5 TGTGCCAGCAGTTACTCAGGGACAGAGTACAATGAGCAGTTCTTC CASSYSGTEYNEQFF
- TRBJ2-2 TRBD2 TRBV18 TGTGCCAGCTCACCTTCTAGCGGGGATACCGGGGAGCTGTTTTTT CASSPSSGDTGELFF
- TRBJ2-7 TRBD2 TRBV7-2 TGTGCCAGCAGCTTTAGACTAGCGGGAGAATTATCCTACGAGCAGTACTTC CASSFRLAGELSYEQYF
- TRBJ2-1 TRBD1 TRBV14 TGTGCCAGCAGCCAAGTACAGGGGTACAATGAGCAGTTCTTC CASSQVQGYNEQFF
- TRBJ1-5 TRBD1 TRBV6-6 TGTGCCAGCAGTCACCGGGACAGGGGGCTCAATCAGCCCCAGCATTTT CASSHRDRGLNQPQHF
few TRBJ1-5 - TRBV19 TGTGCCAGTAGTACATCGGGCCTGAGGGGGGGCGAGCCCCAGCATTTT CASSTSGLRGGEPQHF
- TRBJ2-1 - TRBV6-6 TGTGCCAGCAAACCCCCAGACAGCTCCTACAATGAGCAGTTCTTC CASKPPDSSYNEQFF
- TRBJ2-1 TRBD2 TRBV7-6 TGTGCCAGCAGCTTAAACCCACTAGCGGGACATCCCTGGAATGAGCAGTTCTTC CASSLNPLAGHPWNEQFF
- TRBJ2-6 TRBD2 TRBV27 TGTGCCAGCAGTTCGGTGACTAGCGGATTCTCGGGGGGGGCCAACGTCCTGACTTTC CASSSVTSGFSGGANVLTF
- TRBJ2-2 TRBD2 TRBV5-1 TGCGCCAGCAGCGCCTCCGGGGGGGGAGGGCGCACCGGGGAGCTGTTTTTT CASSASGGGGRTGELFF
- TRBJ1-5 - TRBV6-4 TGTGCCAGCAGTGAAACAGGGCGCAATCAGCCCCAGCATTTT CASSETGRNQPQHF
once TRBJ2-3 - TRBV19 TGTGCCAGTAGTATATCTGTCAGCACAGATACGCAGTATTTT CASSISVSTDTQYF
- TRBJ2-7 TRBD1 TRBV4-3 TGCGCCAGCAGCCAAGATTTAACAGGGGGGAATCTTGTGGAGCAGTACTTC CASSQDLTGGNLVEQYF
- TRBJ2-1 TRBD2 TRBV7-9 TGTGCCAGCAGCTTAAGGGAGGGACTAAACAATGAGCAGTTCTTC CASSLREGLNNEQFF
few TRBJ1-1 - TRBV6-5 TGTGCCAGCAGTTACCGGAGAGGTACCTTGAACACTGAAGCTTTCTTT CASSYRRGTLNTEAFF
once TRBJ1-1 TRBD1 TRBV7-2 TGTGCCAGCAGCTTGACAGGGTTCGTGAGCACTGAAGCTTTCTTT CASSLTGFVSTEAFF
once TRBJ2-3 TRBD2 TRBV28 TGTGCCAGCAGTCTAGGACTAGCGGGAGGGCCGGGTACGCAGTATTTT CASSLGLAGGPGTQYF
- TRBJ2-3 - TRBV6-6 TGTGCCAGCAGCCCACCTGGGCGGAGGCCAGATACGCAGTATTTT CASSPPGRRPDTQYF
- TRBJ1-2 - TRBV27 TGTGCCAGCAGTTTTGGGGCAGGTCGCGGCTACACCTTC CASSFGAGRGYTF
- TRBJ1-3 TRBD1 TRBV28 TGTGCCAGCAGTGCCTGGACAGGATCCGGAAACACCATATATTTT CASSAWTGSGNTIYF
once TRBJ1-2 TRBD1 TRBV11-1 TGTGCCAGCAGCTTGGGCTATCTGGGACAGAACTATGGCTACACCTTC CASSLGYLGQNYGYTF
- TRBJ2-7 TRBD1 TRBV5-1 TGCGCCAGCAGCTTGCCGACAGGGCGCTACGAGCAGTACTTC CASSLPTGRYEQYF
- TRBJ1-5 - TRBV4-3 TGCGCCAGCAGCCAAGATTCGGGACAGCCCCAGCATTTT CASSQDSGQPQHF
- TRBJ2-7 - TRBV2 TGTGCCAGCAGGCCGGGACTTCTAACCTACGAGCAGTACTTC CASRPGLLTYEQYF
few TRBJ2-1 - TRBV4-1 TGCGCCAGCAGCCAAGTTGACATGTTGGTCTACAATGAGCAGTTCTTC CASSQVDMLVYNEQFF
once TRBJ1-1 TRBD1 TRBV5-1 TGCGCCAGCAGCTTGTCGGGACAGGGGAACACTGAAGCTTTCTTT CASSLSGQGNTEAFF
- TRBJ2-7 - TRBV27 TGTGCCAGCAGTTTATGGGGCTCTGGGGGCAGCCCCTACGAGCAGTACTTC CASSLWGSGGSPYEQYF
- TRBJ2-7 TRBD1 TRBV28 TGTGCCACCGGGACAGGGGGTAGCTACGAGCAGTACTTC CATGTGGSYEQYF
- TRBJ1-1 TRBD1 TRBV7-9 TGTGCCAGCAGCTTAGGGACAGGGGGACGGAGGAGCACTGAAGCTTTCTTT CASSLGTGGRRSTEAFF
- TRBJ1-3 - TRBV5-4 TGTGCCAGCAGCCCACAGGGCAGCTCTGGAAACACCATATATTTT CASSPQGSSGNTIYF
few TRBJ2-7 - TRBV7-2 TGTGCCAGCAGCTTATTTCGTGAGGGCTACGAGCAGTACTTC CASSLFREGYEQYF